This T cell receptor beta chain was observed in a study of OX40 agonist ivuxolimab in advanced cancers. Background on the study: Across the patients, intravenous ivuxolimab was delivered every 2 weeks at 0.01 to 10 mg/kg. Past anti-PD-1, anti-PD-L1 or anti-CTLA-4 therapy was accepted, and 40% to 45% had received some. Study results and caveats: Blood T cells, both CD4+ and CD8+, expanded clonally by week 6 at 0.1 to 3.0 mg/kg.

TCRdb's table, derived via immunoSEQ multiplex PCR, lists solely in-frame clones and lacks some. This sample has about 45,000 clones; about 80% occur once, and the top ten carry about 15%. The length of the CDR3 is 14 residues. Germline CDR1 reads SGHNT; CDR2 reads YYREEE (reference sequence). The V and J ends lost 6 bases and 2 bases, in that order; junction bases with no gene match: 8. With autoimmune disease history or systemic immunosuppression, patients were excluded. Concerning this clone itself: Its antigen is undetermined.

This receptor was obtained from an adult with an advanced solid tumor such as melanoma, head and neck, liver or kidney cancer. The chain uses TRBV5-4 and TRBJ2-7; 7 bases are shared with TRBD1. The specimen comprised CD4+ or CD8+ T cells sorted from blood, sampled in a trial of the OX40 agonist ivuxolimab. CDR3 loop: CASTNRGLAYEQYF. The CDR3 DNA sequence: TGTGCCAGCACCAACAGGGGTCTGGCCTACGAGCAGTACTTC.